Shown below are 12 T cell receptor beta chains from a single sample sequenced in a study of OX40 agonist ivuxolimab in advanced cancers. Receptors were amplified or captured by the immunoSEQ multiplex PCR assay. As stored in TCRdb, this immuneACCESS dataset retains in-frame rearrangements with V and J assigned. A fraction of the clones does not appear; measured against another copy, unresolved V genes explain less than half of the discrepancy, and the remainder lacks a known reason. This sample gives tens of thousands of clones in total; roughly 80% of them show up just once. The ten largest clones capture roughly an eighth of the sample. The material was CD4+ or CD8+ T cells sorted from blood, obtained in a trial of the OX40 agonist ivuxolimab. All receptors come from an adult with an advanced solid tumor such as melanoma, head and neck, liver or kidney cancer.

The genes are TRBV27 and TRBJ2-5; 10 bases match TRBD2. V dropped 5 bases and J dropped 3; count of bases not matched to a gene: 9. The V gene's germline CDR1 is MNHEY and CDR2 SMNVEV (reference sequence). The CDR3 is made up of 16 amino acids. The CDR3 is CASSPLSGRAEETQYF. CDR3 sequence (DNA): TGTGCCAGCAGTCCCTTGAGCGGGAGGGCCGAAGAGACCCAGTACTTC.

The chain employs TRBV6-5 and TRBJ2-7; tentative D call: TRBD2 (5 bases). The CDR3 sequence is 16 residues long. The germline V gene has CDR1 MNHEY and CDR2 SVGAGI. Trimming stripped 0 bases from V and 4 bases from J, with 16 bases between. CDR3 sequence (DNA): TGTGCCAGCAGTTACTCGAGGGCGGACTCCCCATACGAGCAGTACTTC. It is translated as CASSYSRADSPYEQYF.

The chain joins TRBV7-9 to TRBJ2-6; 7 bases line up with TRBD1. With 3 bases clipped from V and 0 bases from J, the junction kept 5 bases outside the gene matches. Looked up from germline, CDR1 is SEHNR and CDR2 is FQNEAQ (reference sequence). The CDR3 sequence is 17 residues long. CDR3 in DNA: TGTGCCAGCAGCTTCCGGGACAGATACTCTGGGGCCAACGTCCTGACTTTC. It translates to CASSFRDRYSGANVLTF.

The V and J genes are TRBV13 and TRBJ2-7; 10 bases line up with TRBD1. With 1 base clipped from V and 0 bases from J, the junction kept 9 bases outside the gene matches. CDR3 length: 18 residues. Germline assignment: CDR1 PRHDT and CDR2 FYEKMQ (reference sequence). Here the CDR3 DNA reads TGTGCCAGCAGCTTAGTGGGGGGACAGGGGAGGAGCTCCTACGAGCAGTACTTC. It is translated as CASSLVGGQGRSSYEQYF.

V usage is TRBV9 and J usage is TRBJ2-3; no clear D. The V and J ends lost 4 bases and 0 bases respectively, with 12 bases between them. CDR1 and CDR2 (germline): SGDLS, YYNGEE. CDR3 length: 15 amino acids. The CDR3 loop is CASSSVASSTDTQYF. DNA for the CDR3: TGTGCCAGCAGCTCAGTAGCCTCTAGCACAGATACGCAGTATTTT. Looking up the rest from reference TRBV9 and TRBJ2-3 gives the full variable domain: DSGVTQTPKHLITATGQRVTLRCSPRSGDLSVYWYQQSLDQGLQFLIQYYNGEERAKGNILERFSAQQFPDLHSELNLSSLELGDSALYFCASSSVASSTDTQYFGPGTRLTVL.

This chain connects TRBV7-9 to TRBJ2-5, with 11 positions matching TRBD1. The J call may be mistaken, given a closer DNA end match to TRBJ2-7. Germline CDR1 SEHNR, CDR2 FQNEAQ (reference sequence). The CDR3 loop spans 15 amino acids. CDR3 DNA: TGTGCCAGCAGCTTTGGACAGGGGGCGCAGGACGAGCAGTACTTC. Translating it yields CASSFGQGAQDEQYF.

For the CDR3, the DNA is TGCGCCAGCAGCTTTAACGGACAGGGGGCGTCCGGAAACACCATATATTTT. It translates to CASSFNGQGASGNTIYF. The rearrangement uses TRBV5-1 and TRBJ1-3, with 11 bases fitting TRBD1. CDR3 length: 17 amino acids. V lost 2 bases to trimming and J lost 4 bases; unmatched junction nucleotides: 8. Germline values: CDR1 SGHRS, CDR2 YFSETQ. The variable domain in full, completed from reference TRBV5-1 and TRBJ1-3, reads KAGVTQTPRYLIKTRGQQVTLSCSPISGHRSVSWYQQTPGQGLQFLFEYFSETQRNKGNFPGRFSGRQFSNSRSEMNVSTLELGDSALYLCASSFNGQGASGNTIYFGEGSWLTVV.

V gene TRBV9 combines with J gene TRBJ1-1; tentative D call: TRBD1 (6 bases). Between the trimmed V and J ends, which lost 3 bases and 9 bases, there was a span of 9 bases. The germline CDR1 and CDR2 sequences are SGDLS and YYNGEE. This CDR3 is built from 11 residues. CDR3 amino acids: CASSAGTQAFF. The CDR3 DNA follows: TGTGCCAGCAGCGCCGGGACACAAGCTTTCTTT. Full variable domain (remainder filled in from reference TRBV9 and TRBJ1-1): DSGVTQTPKHLITATGQRVTLRCSPRSGDLSVYWYQQSLDQGLQFLIQYYNGEERAKGNILERFSAQQFPDLHSELNLSSLELGDSALYFCASSAGTQAFFGQGTRLTVV.

This clone was seen once. The J gene is TRBJ2-7, the V gene TRBV5-1; 7 bases map to TRBD2. This CDR3 region has 12 residues. CDR1 and CDR2 (germline): SGHRS, YFSETQ. Trimming cost V 5 bases and J 6 bases; bases outside gene matches: 5. The CDR3 loop reads CASRMGGREQYF. CDR3 coding DNA: TGCGCCAGCAGAATGGGAGGGCGCGAGCAGTACTTC.

The J gene is TRBJ2-1, the V gene TRBV5-6; D is possibly TRBD2 (6 bases). CDR1 is SGHDT and CDR2 is YYEEEE in the germline V gene. CDR3 size: 14 residues. V lost 4 bases and J 0 bases, leaving 8 bases between the germline ends. CDR3 bases: TGTGCCAGCAGCCGGGGGAGCTCCTACAATGAGCAGTTCTTC. It is translated as CASSRGSSYNEQFF.

CDR3: CASSHGPINQPQHF. CDR3 sequence (DNA): TGCGCCAGCAGCCATGGACCGATCAATCAGCCCCAGCATTTT. V is TRBV4-3 and J is TRBJ1-5, with unresolved D. The ends were cut back, 3 bases at V and 3 bases at J, with 9 bases in the middle. Germline V gene data show CDR1 as LGHNA and CDR2 as YSLEER. The CDR3 loop spans 14 amino acids.

The chain combines TRBV28 with TRBJ2-7; tentatively, D is TRBD1 or TRBD2 (5 bases each). Germline assignment: CDR1 MDHEN and CDR2 SYDVKM. V shed 6 bases and J shed 3 bases, with 18 bases lying between them. This CDR3 has 15 residues. The CDR3 protein is CASSMGTGAYYEQYF. CDR3 DNA: TGTGCCAGCAGCATGGGGACGGGCGCTTACTACGAGCAGTACTTC.